A selection of T cell receptor beta chains follows, all from one sample in a study of T-cell reconstitution after alpha-beta-depleted transplantation in children. Using its own MiXCR run on the PCR reads, TCRdb lists one record per CDR3 protein. The sample holds a few hundred thousand distinct CDR3 sequences, about a tenth seen once. Source: PBMCs from the stem cell graft donor, taken from the stem cell graft. Source of these receptors: a human donor who donated a stem cell graft to a child with acute lymphoblastic leukemia. Each CDR3 is given without its conserved first and last residue. Each record gives: V gene, clone size, J gene, CDR3 protein. Some rows have no size entry. The others give once, few or many, or a class for an expanded clone.

TRBV4-1	few	TRBJ2-1	ASSQERLAGSSYNEQF
TRBV15	many	TRBJ2-3	ATSRGWTDTQY
TRBV10-3	-	TRBJ2-2	AIRVTGADGELF
TRBV5-1	-	TRBJ2-5	ASSSGQSTQETQY
TRBV4-3	-	TRBJ1-1	ASSQRRYTEAF
TRBV20-1	-	TRBJ2-5	SARVASGYNQETQY
TRBV29-1	-	TRBJ2-1	SAVGQAVERSNEQF
TRBV6-1	many	TRBJ2-1	ASSPWTGRSYNEQF
TRBV28	-	TRBJ1-1	ASTRGGEYTEAF
TRBV7-3	few	TRBJ2-1	ASSTINNEQF